This T cell receptor beta chain was recorded in a study of cytomegalovirus exposure and HLA in healthy donors. About the research overall: A subsequent analysis reported that the 110 or so validation repertoires were produced on the same platform that had also been used for the 666 first-cohort repertoires. Study-level results: It was reportedly the case that the classifier diagnosed cytomegalovirus status with high specificity and sensitivity. Rare sequences made up most TCRs, while some public TCRs were found in many donors.

TCRdb's copy holds only in-frame clones and misses some; the assay was immunoSEQ multiplex PCR. Of approximately 300,000 clones listed, about nine tenths are singletons. This CDR3 comprises 16 residues. The germline CDR1 and CDR2 sequences are LGHNA and YNFKEQ. Between the trimmed V and J ends, which lost 4 bases and 9 bases, there was a span of 19 bases. Details on this clone: Its antigen is not known.

The sequenced sample consisted of PBMCs. The chain employs TRBV4-2 and TRBJ1-6; tentative D call: TRBD1 (6 bases). The clonotype comes from a woman aged 25 to 39 in good health and CMV-seropositive. CDR3 sequence (DNA): TGTGCCAGCAGCCCTGATGAAGTCAGGGGAAGTTCACCCCTCCACTTT. Protein sequence: CASSPDEVRGSSPLHF.